A selection of T cell receptor beta chains follows, all from one sample in a study of shared clonotypes between healthy human individuals. The protocol was immunoSEQ multiplex PCR, while the TCRdb copy is restricted to in-frame clones and leaves out a portion. This repertoire shows 450,000 to 700,000 clones, nearly 97% found once; its top ten account for 0.11%. The specimen sequenced was naive CD8+ T cells sorted from blood. Source of these receptors: a woman between 25 and 40 years old in good health. Each CDR3 is given with its conserved first and last residue. Fields, in order: D gene, V gene, clone size, CDR3 length, J gene, CDR3 DNA, CDR3 protein. A D gene is named only where the DNA matches it firmly. Size values are once, few and many counts, or a class for expanded clones, and some rows have none.

-	TRBV11-2	-	15	TRBJ1-2	TGTGCCAGCAGCTTAGTGGACACAAAAGCTGGTGGCTACACCTTC	CASSLVDTKAGGYTF
-	TRBV5-1	-	16	TRBJ1-1	TGCGCCAGCAGCTTGGTGGCAGGGCCTCTGGACACTGAAGCTTTCTTT	CASSLVAGPLDTEAFF
-	TRBV5-6	-	12	TRBJ1-2	TGTGCCAGCAGCCGGGACATCGATGGCTACACCTTC	CASSRDIDGYTF
-	TRBV19	-	16	TRBJ2-2	TGTGCCAGTAGTTGGTATATGGGGGAGCGCACCGGGGAGCTGTTTTTT	CASSWYMGERTGELFF
TRBD1	TRBV6-5	once	16	TRBJ2-5	TGTGCCAGCAGTTACACAGCAGGGGGAACCCAAGAGACCCAGTACTTC	CASSYTAGGTQETQYF
TRBD1	TRBV27	-	17	TRBJ2-3	TGTGCCAGCAGCGCCACCACGGGACAGGGGAACACAGATACGCAGTATTTT	CASSATTGQGNTDTQYF
-	TRBV29-1	-	14	TRBJ2-2	TGCAGCGTTTTGTTGGGCCAGAACACCGGGGAGCTGTTTTTT	CSVLLGQNTGELFF
TRBD1	TRBV28	-	14	TRBJ2-5	TGTGCCAGCAGCCTGACAGGGTATCAAGAGACCCAGTACTTC	CASSLTGYQETQYF
TRBD2	TRBV6-1	-	14	TRBJ2-7	TGTGCCAGCAGTGAGCCTAGCGGGAGTGTCGAGCAGTACTTC	CASSEPSGSVEQYF
-	TRBV7-6	-	17	TRBJ2-1	TGTGCCAGCAGCCCTGGGGTTGAGGGAGTTGGGCACAATGAGCAGTTCTTC	CASSPGVEGVGHNEQFF
TRBD2	TRBV4-1	-	13	TRBJ2-7	TGCGCCAGCAGCTCGGGAGGCACCTACGAGCAGTACTTC	CASSSGGTYEQYF
TRBD2	TRBV28	-	16	TRBJ2-2	TGTGCCAGCAGTTTGTCGGGAGGCTCGAACACCGGGGAGCTGTTTTTT	CASSLSGGSNTGELFF
-	TRBV7-2	-	15	TRBJ1-2	TGTGCCAGCAGCGAGAGGTGGGGGACCAAGGTTGGCTACACCTTC	CASSERWGTKVGYTF
-	TRBV2	-	13	TRBJ2-1	TGTGCCAGCGGGGAAGGCAGGTACAATGAGCAGTTCTTC	CASGEGRYNEQFF
TRBD2	TRBV9	-	17	TRBJ2-4	TGTGCCAGCAGCGCGCCTAGCGGAGGTCTAGCCAAAAACATTCAGTACTTC	CASSAPSGGLAKNIQYF
-	TRBV15	once	13	TRBJ2-7	TGTGCCACCAGCAGAGATTCGGGCGACGAGCAGTACTTC	CATSRDSGDEQYF
-	TRBV27	-	14	TRBJ2-2	TGTGCCAGCAGTTTATTTTCGAACACCGGGGAGCTGTTTTTT	CASSLFSNTGELFF
-	TRBV10-2	-	12	TRBJ1-2	TGCGCCAGCACAGAAAGCACCTATGGCTACACCTTC	CASTESTYGYTF
TRBD2	TRBV7-8	-	13	TRBJ2-1	TGTGCCAGCAGCCCCCCGGGGAGGGATGAGCAGTTCTTC	CASSPPGRDEQFF
-	TRBV5-6	-	11	TRBJ2-5	TGTGCCAGCAGCTTCGGGGAGACCCAGTACTTC	CASSFGETQYF
-	TRBV28	once	13	TRBJ2-1	TGTGCCAGCAGTTTGCTAGCGAACAATGAGCAGTTCTTC	CASSLLANNEQFF
TRBD2	TRBV11-3	-	17	TRBJ2-7	TGTGCCAGCAGCAAGGGACTAGCGGGAATTCAATTCTACGAGCAGTACTTC	CASSKGLAGIQFYEQYF
-	TRBV18	-	16	TRBJ2-1	TGTGCCAGCTCACCACCTCTAGTGCTCATGGACAATGAGCAGTTCTTC	CASSPPLVLMDNEQFF
TRBD1	TRBV27	-	12	TRBJ1-2	TGTGCCAGCAGTTTGACAGGGCGGGGCTACACCTTC	CASSLTGRGYTF
-	TRBV27	few	16	TRBJ2-1	TGTGCCAGCAGTCCCCGTACGGGCCGTTCCTACAATGAGCAGTTCTTC	CASSPRTGRSYNEQFF
-	TRBV21-1	-	15	TRBJ2-1	TGTGCCAGCAGCAAAATGCGGACTAGCGGAGAAGAGCAGTTCTTC	CASSKMRTSGEEQFF
-	TRBV27	-	16	TRBJ2-5	TGTGCCAGCAGTTTATTGCGGGGGAGGGGGTATGTGACCCAGTACTTC	CASSLLRGRGYVTQYF
TRBD2	TRBV19	-	18	TRBJ2-5	TGTGCCAGTAGTCGACCCTCGCGGGGCGGGAGTAGTCAAGAGACCCAGTACTTC	CASSRPSRGGSSQETQYF
-	TRBV27	-	15	TRBJ2-7	TGTGCCAGCAGTTTGGCTGGGGTGGTCTCCTACGAGCAGTACTTC	CASSLAGVVSYEQYF
TRBD1	TRBV5-6	-	15	TRBJ1-2	TGTGCCAGCAGCTTGGTTTGGGGACAGGATGATGGCTACACCTTC	CASSLVWGQDDGYTF
-	TRBV6-1	-	13	TRBJ1-2	TGTGCCACCTTGGACAGAGCTAACTATGGCTACACCTTC	CATLDRANYGYTF
-	TRBV7-9	-	13	TRBJ2-3	TGTGCCAGCAGTTATCCTCTCGCAGATACGCAGTATTTT	CASSYPLADTQYF
-	TRBV28	-	15	TRBJ1-5	TGTGCCACAGCATGGACCCAAATTGTGGGGCAGCCCCAGCATTTT	CATAWTQIVGQPQHF
TRBD1	TRBV9	-	15	TRBJ1-2	TGTGCCAGCAGCCCGTGGAACAGGGGTGGCTATGGCTACACCTTC	CASSPWNRGGYGYTF
TRBD2	TRBV7-8	-	17	TRBJ2-1	TGTGCCAGCAGCTTAGGTGATTGGCGGGAGGACGGCAATGAGCAGTTCTTC	CASSLGDWREDGNEQFF
TRBD2	TRBV7-9	-	16	TRBJ2-1	TGTGCCAGCAGCCCCATCACTAGCGGGAGGGGGAATGAGCAGTTCTTC	CASSPITSGRGNEQFF
-	TRBV7-6	-	13	TRBJ2-7	TGTGCCAGCAGCTTCGACAGAACCTACGAGCAGTACTTC	CASSFDRTYEQYF